A selection of T cell receptor beta chains follows, all from one sample in a study of a mutant IDH1 vaccine in newly diagnosed glioma. Repertoires were generated with immunoSEQ multiplex PCR, while TCRdb's copy carries only in-frame clones and drops some. The repertoire holds 55,000 to 70,000 clones, with roughly 85% as singletons. This sample comprised PBMCs, obtained from a glioma patient treated with radiotherapy, temozolomide or both. These receptors originate from a man aged 30 to 45 with glioma. CDR3s include the opening cysteine and the closing phenylalanine or tryptophan. A D gene is named only where the DNA matches it firmly. Clone size is not always given. Where it is, it says once, few, many or a class for expanded clones.

>.|TRBJ2-7|TRBV5-1|TRBD1
CASSLRNTGDEQYF
TGCGCCAGCAGCTTGCGTAATACAGGGGACGAGCAGTACTTC
>.|TRBJ2-5|TRBV2|.
CASRDFYTRETQYF
TGTGCCAGTAGGGACTTCTACACGAGGGAGACCCAGTACTTC
>few|TRBJ1-1|TRBV7-9|.
CASSSVVNTEAFF
TGTGCCAGCAGCTCCGTAGTGAACACTGAAGCTTTCTTT
>few|TRBJ1-1|TRBV28|.
CASSLSRNEAFF
TGTGCCAGCAGTTTAAGTAGGAATGAAGCTTTCTTT
>.|TRBJ1-2|TRBV18|TRBD1
CASSPRQGAGYTF
TGTGCCAGCTCACCCCGACAGGGGGCGGGCTACACCTTC
>.|TRBJ1-1|TRBV5-1|TRBD1
CASSEGIGWTGGTEAFF
TGCGCCAGCAGCGAGGGGATCGGATGGACAGGGGGCACTGAAGCTTTCTTT
>.|TRBJ2-5|TRBV7-2|TRBD2
CASSPLGVAGYF
TGTGCCAGCAGCCCCTTAGGGGTAGCGGGATACTTC
>.|TRBJ1-5|TRBV19|.
CASSPTGGGNQPQHF
TGTGCCAGTAGTCCCACGGGCGGGGGCAATCAGCCCCAGCATTTT
>once|TRBJ2-5|TRBV9|.
CASSVSPRRLETQYF
TGTGCCAGCAGCGTATCCCCGAGACGGTTAGAGACCCAGTACTTC
>.|TRBJ1-1|TRBV7-6|TRBD1
CASSQAGTALTRNTEAFF
TGTGCCAGCAGCCAAGCAGGGACAGCATTAACACGGAACACTGAAGCTTTCTTT
>once|TRBJ1-5|TRBV5-8|TRBD1
CASSLDRGPNQPQHF
TGTGCCAGCAGCTTGGACAGGGGGCCCAATCAGCCCCAGCATTTT
>.|TRBJ1-3|TRBV6-6|.
CASSLRRVNSGNTIYF
TGTGCCAGCTCTTTGAGGAGGGTTAACTCTGGAAACACCATATATTTT
>.|TRBJ1-5|TRBV4-1|.
CASSQEPGLSQPQHF
TGCGCCAGCAGCCAAGAGCCTGGGTTGAGCCAGCCCCAGCATTTT
>.|TRBJ1-6|TRBV7-2|.
CASSLSGGVNSPLHF
TGTGCCAGCAGCTTATCGGGAGGGGTCAATTCACCCCTCCACTTT
>.|TRBJ1-1|TRBV15|.
CATSRDILAFQAFF
TGTGCCACCAGCAGAGATATTTTGGCGTTTCAAGCTTTCTTT
>.|TRBJ1-1|TRBV6-5|TRBD1
CASSEDRGHTEAFF
TGTGCCAGCAGTGAGGACAGGGGTCATACTGAAGCTTTCTTT
>.|TRBJ2-3|TRBV27|TRBD2
CASSFDGGGTNTQYF
TGTGCCAGCAGTTTCGACGGCGGGGGTACAAATACGCAGTATTTT
>.|TRBJ2-7|TRBV25-1|.
CASSGGYSYEQYF
TGTGCCAGCAGTGGTGGCTACTCCTACGAGCAGTACTTC
>.|TRBJ2-5|TRBV10-1|.
CASSIQETQYF
TGCGCCAGCAGTATCCAAGAGACCCAGTACTTC
>.|TRBJ1-1|TRBV20-1|.
CSAGGRPQAFF
TGCAGTGCGGGGGGGCGGCCTCAAGCTTTCTTT
>once|TRBJ1-2|TRBV18|.
CASSLTTERGVYTF
TGTGCCAGCTCACTTACGACAGAACGGGGGGTCTACACCTTC
>once|TRBJ2-7|TRBV7-9|.
CASSPREGAYEQYF
TGTGCCAGCAGCCCCAGGGAGGGGGCCTACGAGCAGTACTTC
>.|TRBJ2-4|TRBV7-2|.
CASSPQKAGRNIQYF
TGTGCCAGCAGCCCACAGAAGGCAGGGAGAAACATTCAGTACTTC
>.|TRBJ2-1|TRBV10-2|TRBD1
CASSKTGDRSYNEQFF
TGCGCCAGCAGTAAGACGGGGGACAGGTCCTACAATGAGCAGTTCTTC
>.|TRBJ1-2|TRBV4-1|.
CASSPITGNYGYTF
TGCGCCAGCAGCCCCATCACAGGGAACTATGGCTACACCTTC
>once|TRBJ2-7|TRBV10-1|.
CASSESDGLHEQYF
TGCGCCAGCAGTGAGTCAGACGGACTCCACGAGCAGTACTTC
>.|TRBJ1-4|TRBV12-5|.
CASGFFARPNEKLFF
TGTGCTAGTGGTTTCTTCGCCAGGCCTAATGAAAAACTGTTTTTT
>.|TRBJ2-7|TRBV4-1|TRBD1
CASSQDRTGASYEQYF
TGCGCCAGCAGCCAAGATAGGACAGGGGCATCCTACGAGCAGTACTTC
>once|TRBJ2-1|TRBV19|TRBD2
CASSIPIAGGVYNEQFF
TGTGCCAGTAGTATCCCCATCGCGGGGGGAGTCTACAATGAGCAGTTCTTC
>.|TRBJ1-1|TRBV7-8|.
CASTRGSENTEAFF
TGTGCCAGCACCAGAGGGTCAGAGAACACTGAAGCTTTCTTT
>once|TRBJ2-1|TRBV6-5|TRBD2
CASSFSGGARNEQFF
TGTGCCAGCAGTTTTAGCGGGGGGGCAAGGAATGAGCAGTTCTTC
>.|TRBJ2-3|TRBV6-5|TRBD1
CASKPGQGWTDTQYF
TGTGCCAGCAAACCGGGACAGGGGTGGACAGATACGCAGTATTTT
>.|TRBJ2-7|TRBV10-3|TRBD1
CAISESRGGLSYEQYF
TGTGCCATCAGTGAGTCTAGAGGGGGCCTCTCCTACGAGCAGTACTTC
>.|TRBJ2-2|TRBV25-1|.
CASRSGTGANTGELFF
TGTGCCAGTAGATCAGGGACTGGAGCGAACACCGGGGAGCTGTTTTTT
>.|TRBJ1-2|TRBV20-1|.
CSAQDHYGYTF
TGCAGTGCACAGGACCACTATGGCTACACCTTC
>.|TRBJ1-4|TRBV4-1|.
CASSQGTRATNEKLFF
TGCGCCAGCAGCCAAGGAACGAGGGCAACTAATGAAAAACTGTTTTTT
>.|TRBJ1-1|TRBV27|.
CATLGGNTEAFF
TGTGCCACCTTGGGGGGTAACACTGAAGCTTTCTTT
>.|TRBJ2-3|TRBV29-1|.
CSVESRGPDTQYF
TGCAGCGTTGAATCCAGGGGACCAGATACGCAGTATTTT
>once|TRBJ1-2|TRBV4-1|.
CASSQDWQGILAFYGYTF
TGCGCCAGCAGCCAAGATTGGCAGGGGATACTAGCCTTCTATGGCTACACCTTC
>.|TRBJ2-7|TRBV25-1|TRBD1
CASSDPGGGTYEQYF
TGTGCCAGCAGTGATCCAGGGGGTGGCACCTACGAGCAGTACTTC
>.|TRBJ1-1|TRBV9|TRBD1
CASSVQGQAKAFF
TGTGCCAGCAGCGTACAGGGACAGGCTAAAGCTTTCTTT
>few|TRBJ1-4|TRBV5-1|.
CASNSETGEKLFF
TGCGCCAGCAACTCCGAGACAGGTGAAAAACTGTTTTTT
>.|TRBJ2-1|TRBV12-5|.
CASGRNTGHEQFF
TGTGCTAGTGGCCGGAACACAGGTCATGAGCAGTTCTTC
>once|TRBJ1-3|TRBV7-9|.
CASSPNRDLSGNTIYF
TGTGCCAGCAGCCCCAACCGGGACTTATCTGGAAACACCATATATTTT
>.|TRBJ2-1|TRBV18|.
CAARDRQGSSYNEQFF
TGTGCAGCCCGAGATCGGCAGGGCAGCTCCTACAATGAGCAGTTCTTC
>.|TRBJ2-7|TRBV6-5|.
CASRSPGVKGNEQYF
TGTGCCAGCAGGTCACCGGGAGTAAAGGGGAACGAGCAGTACTTC
>.|TRBJ1-5|TRBV30|.
CAWSVRGYYSNQPQHF
TGTGCCTGGAGTGTACGGGGGTATTATAGCAATCAGCCCCAGCATTTT
>.|TRBJ1-2|TRBV28|.
CATPGDTDYGYTF
TGTGCCACTCCCGGGGACACTGACTATGGCTACACCTTC
>.|TRBJ1-5|TRBV2|TRBD1
CASRGTGGLNQPQHF
TGTGCCAGCAGGGGGACAGGGGGCCTCAATCAGCCCCAGCATTTT
>.|TRBJ1-2|TRBV7-6|.
CASSLGDSRYGYTF
TGTGCCAGCAGCTTAGGTGACAGCCGCTATGGCTACACCTTC
>.|TRBJ2-7|TRBV9|.
CASSVKEVSYEQYF
TGTGCCAGCAGCGTAAAGGAGGTCTCCTACGAGCAGTACTTC
>.|TRBJ2-1|TRBV4-2|.
CASSQRGEGEQFF
TGTGCCAGCAGCCAAAGGGGAGAAGGTGAGCAGTTCTTC
>.|TRBJ2-1|TRBV7-9|TRBD2
CASSSTSQLGGASYNEQFF
TGTGCCAGCAGTTCAACCAGCCAACTCGGGGGGGCTTCCTACAATGAGCAGTTCTTC
>.|TRBJ1-2|TRBV5-1|TRBD1
CASSLATGDYGYTF
TGCGCCAGCAGCTTGGCGACAGGGGACTATGGCTACACCTTC
>.|TRBJ1-2|TRBV7-9|.
CASSLAGLNYGYTF
TGTGCCAGCAGCTTAGCGGGCCTAAACTATGGCTACACCTTC
>.|TRBJ2-1|TRBV9|TRBD2
CASSVEAGGPYEQFF
TGTGCCAGCAGCGTAGAAGCGGGGGGGCCCTATGAGCAGTTCTTC
>.|TRBJ1-5|TRBV7-9|.
CASSSGGGAQPQHF
TGTGCCAGCAGCTCCGGTGGGGGGGCCCAGCCCCAGCATTTT
>.|TRBJ1-2|TRBV19|TRBD1
CATGDRVVGYTF
TGTGCCACCGGGGACAGGGTTGTTGGCTACACCTTC
>.|TRBJ1-2|TRBV4-1|TRBD1
CASSQDGSTGPNYGYTF
TGCGCCAGCAGCCAAGACGGTTCGACAGGGCCTAACTATGGCTACACCTTC